This T cell receptor (beta chain) was documented in a study of chemoradiotherapy in HPV16-positive cancers (dated by TCRdb to 2022 to 2024). Concerning the study at large: Using functional T-cell assays on cells from a couple of HPV16-positive patients, the researchers defined candidate HPV-specific T-cell clones and common TCR motifs. Whether T-cell immunity against the HPV oncoproteins E6 and E7 changes during chemoradiotherapy and whether survival is affected by this immunity were examined in the study. The candidate HPV-specific TCRs and motifs were subsequently tracked in TCR repertoires obtained from some 90 patients with HPV-related cancers. Results the study describes overall, beyond this receptor: Only two HPV16-positive patients were used to derive the functional definition of HPV-specific T cells, and the survival association was reported for HPV16-positive patients. Among HPV16-positive patients, expansion of HPV-responsive T cells during chemoradiotherapy was associated with better recurrence-free survival. Expansion of candidate HPV-specific clones and E7-related TCR motifs was observed in the tumor microenvironment during treatment, whereas no such expansion was observed for non-HPV-specific T cells.

Repertoires were sampled repeatedly over the course of chemoradiotherapy so that clonal expansion in the tumor microenvironment could be followed. Comment on this clone: There is no known antigen for this receptor. Base quality data are lacking; no much larger clone is found one base away.

Between the V and J ends, shortened by 2 bases and 4 bases respectively, the junction contains 6 bases. CDR1 MNHEY and CDR2 SVGAGI are derived from the germline V gene. The CDR3 spans 14 residues, from the cysteine through the phenylalanine. Of the read, only the CDR3 DNA is kept; its 42 bases are in frame from base 1. The protocol used for the library was the immunoSEQ multiplex PCR assay. TCRdb stores this immuneACCESS table with in-frame sequences only. Part of the clones is absent; in the studies checked, under half of the shortfall reflects unresolved V genes, and no reason is known for the rest. Counted in this sample were several thousand clones; 60% to 85% of them appeared once. The leading ten clones occupy more than 30% of the sample.

The chain links TRBV6-5 with TRBJ2-6, with an unclear D gene assignment. This TCR was recovered from a human donor with HPV-associated anogenital cancer. Collection of the sample occurred from a patient who underwent chemoradiotherapy. The CDR3 region has the sequence CASSYRAGANVLTF. DNA sequence: TGTGCCAGCAGTTACAGGGCCGGGGCCAACGTCCTGACTTTC.